This TCR beta chain was obtained from a study of blood T cell repertoires in COVID-19. In the original analysis: Reference gene primer amplification in the assay estimated nucleated cell counts. Using immunoSEQ multiplex PCR, the repertoire was profiled, and TCRdb retains in-frame clones only, with some absent. That table gives V, J and clone size, and the DNA gave D and trimming. The sample has around 65,000 clones, about 81% seen once; the top ten hold 15% to 19%. V lost 6 bases, J lost 2 bases, and 5 bases stayed unmatched. Germline V gives CDR1 ENHRY, CDR2 SYGVKD. The CDR3 runs 16 residues. Sequenced: peripheral blood. This chain uses TRBV10-3 with TRBJ2-2; TRBD2 matches at 11 bases. The clonotype originates from a man older than 75 with acute or convalescent COVID-19. CDR3 in amino acids: CAIRGTSGRNTGELFF. The DNA of the CDR3 is TGTGCCATCAGGGGGACTAGCGGCAGAAACACCGGGGAGCTGTTTTTT.